This T cell receptor (beta chain) was documented in a study of stem cell transplantation in POMP-related autoinflammatory disease (TCRdb year 2021). With regard to the full study: According to the study's hypothesis, the TRB repertoire gets skewed because defective thymoproteasomes impair MHC class I-dependent CD8+ T-cell differentiation and positive selection. To find out how POMP deficiency affects T-cell receptor beta repertoire diversity and CDR3 characteristics, high-throughput TRB sequencing was used. Prior to transplant, the patients had CD4+ naive T-cell skewing, low CD8+ T-cell proportions, and decreased T-cell cytokine secretion. Results the study describes overall, beyond this receptor: In PRAID patients, the trend toward increased clonality and lower diversity reached statistical significance only for regulatory T cells. A trend toward lower TRB diversity and higher clonality was observed in PRAID patients across all analyzed T-cell subsets. The number of unique TRB V-J gene pairings was restricted in PRAID patients.

Library prep was done by the immunoSEQ multiplex PCR assay. On the study's bioinformatics: Shannon entropy, which accounts for clonal size distribution, was used to quantify repertoire diversity. Clonotype distribution inequality was measured with the Gini-Simpson index (Simpson_1-D). Imported from immuneACCESS, the table was reduced by TCRdb to in-frame sequences with V and J called. These copies leave out some clones; in studies compared against another copy, an unresolved V gene accounts for under half, and the cause of the remainder is not known. The DNA gave D and trimming, while V, J and clone size come from that table. In all, the sample holds 8,500 to 14,000 clones, and around 90% of those were seen once. The leading ten clones occupy approximately 54% of the sample. On this clone: Its antigen remains undetermined. No much larger clone exists at a distance of one base, and base qualities are not known.

Taken with the paper, the label for time point translates to: before hematopoietic stem cell transplant. PRAID was a condition in which autoinflammation came alongside prominent immunodeficiency. Before TRB sequencing, T-cell subsets (conventional T cells, CD8+ T cells, regulatory T cells, T follicular helper cells) were sorted. The sequence came from a human donor with POMP-related autoinflammation and immune dysregulation (PRAID). Sequences were derived from CD8+ T cells from PBMCs, sampled before stem cell transplantation.

The nucleotide sequence is given as TGTGCCAGCAGCACGACAGGGATCGGAAACACCATATATTTT. This encodes CASSTTGIGNTIYF. Recombination linked TRBV11-2 to TRBJ1-3; 7 bases in the middle match TRBD1. The germline V gene supplies CDR1 SGHAT and CDR2 FQNNGV. Unmatched junction bases come to 5, with V trimmed by 5 bases and J by 4 bases. The CDR3 spans 14 residues, from the cysteine through the phenylalanine. CDR3 DNA only is kept here, 42 bases in frame from base 1.